This is a list of T cell receptor beta chains from one sample in a study of blood T cell repertoires in COVID-19. Using immunoSEQ multiplex PCR, the repertoire was profiled, and TCRdb retains in-frame clones only, with some absent. Of just under 90,000 clones detected, roughly 90% appear once; the ten largest clones hold approximately 1.8%. Sequences were obtained from peripheral blood. All receptors come from a man aged 55 to 70 with acute or convalescent COVID-19. CDR3s include the opening cysteine and the closing phenylalanine or tryptophan. Each record gives: V gene, J gene, CDR3 protein.

TRBV14,TRBJ1-5,CASSQPGQGINQPQHF
TRBV5-4,TRBJ1-6,CASSLGNRGGYSPLHF
TRBV6-4,TRBJ1-3,CASSDSWSRGHSESGNTIYF
TRBV4-2,TRBJ2-3,CASSRRSGASTDTQYF
TRBV28,TRBJ2-7,CASSPGQGFLGEQYF
TRBV7-3,TRBJ1-1,CASSPGTDNTEAFF
TRBV11-2,TRBJ2-5,CASSLGGSTQETQYF
TRBV19,TRBJ2-3,CASSIGEGTSEDTQYF
TRBV25-1,TRBJ2-1,CASSLASGSSYNEQFF
TRBV29-1,TRBJ2-3,CSAEGRSGNVNTDTQYF
TRBV4-2,TRBJ2-1,CASSQVVETSYLIF
TRBV11-2,TRBJ2-5,CASSLQETQYF
TRBV6-5,TRBJ1-6,CASRSTGGPSPLHF
TRBV19,TRBJ2-7,CASIRLAGYEQYF
TRBV9,TRBJ2-3,CASSVGGANTDTQYF
TRBV6-5,TRBJ1-6,CASSYGLGGDSPLHF
TRBV3-1/TRBV3-2,TRBJ2-6,CASSQEIAGTHSGANVLTF